This entry features one TCR beta chain sequence. The antigen is not known. The data belong to a study of T cell responses to AZD1222 COVID-19 vaccine. Study-level findings and limits: Repertoire sampling occurred only after the peak T cell response. White British donors predominated, females outnumbered males, and clonal diversity was possibly underestimated. Receipt of two AZD1222 doses was followed by a rise in Spike-specific TCR breadth and depth.

The CDR3 contains 12 residues. The germline CDR1 and CDR2 sequences are SNHLY and FYNNEI. The V segment lost 4 bases and the J segment 8 bases; nucleotides outside the gene matches: 1. Measured with immunoSEQ multiplex PCR; TCRdb has only the in-frame clones, and not every one. This table has 180,000 or so clones, approximately 90% appearing once. The V and J genes are TRBV2 and TRBJ2-1; 8 nucleotides align to TRBD2. This sequence originates from an adult in good health. The input for sequencing was peripheral blood, taken on day 0 of AZD1222 vaccination. CDR3 nucleotides: TGTGCCAGCAGTGGGACTAGCCATGAGCAGTTCTTC. It encodes CASSGTSHEQFF.